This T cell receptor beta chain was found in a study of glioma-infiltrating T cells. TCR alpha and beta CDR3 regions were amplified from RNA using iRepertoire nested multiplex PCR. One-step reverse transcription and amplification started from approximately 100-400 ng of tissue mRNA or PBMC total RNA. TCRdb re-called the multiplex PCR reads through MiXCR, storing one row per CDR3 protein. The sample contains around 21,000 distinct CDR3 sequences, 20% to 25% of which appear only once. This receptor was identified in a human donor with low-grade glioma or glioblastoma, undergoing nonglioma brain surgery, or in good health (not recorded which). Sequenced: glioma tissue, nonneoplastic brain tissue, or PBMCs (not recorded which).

The DNA of the CDR3 is TGTGCCAGTAGTATCTCTTCGGCTTACAATGAGCAGTTCTTC. Its protein is CASSISSAYNEQFF. This chain joins TRBV19 and TRBJ2-1, with unresolved D. CDR3 length equals 14 residues. V was cut by 3 bases and J by 4 bases, with 10 bases left in between. Germline V gene sequence: CDR1 LNHDA, CDR2 SQIVND (reference sequence).